This T cell receptor (beta chain) originates from a study of neurological immune-mediated disorders. The cDNA was generated by 5'RACE with 10-nucleotide random UMIs. MiXCR, run by TCRdb on the 5' RACE reads, gives a single entry per CDR3 protein. The sample lists more than 95,000 distinct CDR3 sequences; 9.5% to 14% were seen once. Sample time point: longitudinal time-point 3. Where libraries were unsorted, they were derived from 2 million PBMCs stored at -80 degrees C. Study results and caveats: Because no CDR3 amino acid sequences were shared across subjects by expanded clones, private repertoires were suggested in all groups. Healthy controls had more TCR clonal expansion than multiple sclerosis, which showed the least, whereas HTLV-1-associated myelopathy showed the most.

This clonotype occurred many times. What it recognizes is unknown. V shed 6 bases and J shed 0 bases, with 9 bases lying between them. The CDR3 runs 14 residues. Germline V gives CDR1 LGHDT, CDR2 YNNKEL (reference sequence). The material sequenced was PBMCs. This clonotype originated in a female donor with HTLV-1-associated myelopathy (HAM/TSP). The chain uses TRBV3-1 and TRBJ1-5; D possibly corresponds to TRBD1 (5 bases). The CDR3 bases are TGTGCCAGCAGTTCCAGGGCTAGCAATCAGCCCCAGCATTTT. This translates into CASSSRASNQPQHF.